A single sample gave rise to the 13 T cell receptor beta chains below, sequenced in a study of CD4 T cells in relation to SARS-CoV-2 and coronaviruses (dated by TCRdb to about 2021). CD4+ T cells from unexposed donors were collected before the COVID-19 pandemic (2011-2018). The library was produced with the immunoSEQ multiplex PCR assay. Imported from immuneACCESS, the table was reduced by TCRdb to in-frame sequences with V and J called. These copies leave out some clones; in studies compared against another copy, an unresolved V gene accounts for under half, and the cause of the remainder is not known. The sample table contains roughly 57,000 clones; only one count was recorded for 70% to 90% of them. The top ten hold roughly 1.5% of the sample. Sequenced: memory CD4+ T cells from PBMCs. The sample's cell subset or site label is to be understood as: memory (non-naive) CD4+ T cells. The receptors shown here come from a human donor in good health.

V usage is TRBV10-3 and J usage is TRBJ1-3; 9 positions match TRBD1. The CDR3 covers 16 residues. Germline CDR1 is ENHRY and CDR2 is SYGVKD. With 6 bases clipped from V and 2 bases from J, the junction kept 8 bases outside the gene matches. The CDR3 sequence is CAIRGDREGAGNTIYF. The CDR3 DNA sequence: TGTGCCATCAGAGGGGACAGGGAAGGAGCTGGAAACACCATATATTTT.

V and J are TRBV14 and TRBJ2-7; 12 positions agree with TRBD2. V dropped 4 bases and J dropped 0; count of bases not matched to a gene: 4. There are 16 residues in the CDR3. CDR1 SGHDN and CDR2 FVKESK come from the germline V gene. The CDR3 sequence is CASSPLAGGRSYEQYF. The CDR3 bases are TGTGCCAGCAGCCCTCTAGCGGGAGGGCGCTCCTACGAGCAGTACTTC.

V gene TRBV5-1 combines with J gene TRBJ2-1; D is possibly TRBD1 (5 bases). Trimming left V 4 bases short and J 5 bases short, with 10 bases between. CDR1 is SGHRS and CDR2 is YFSETQ in the germline V gene. This CDR3 has 13 amino acids. DNA of the CDR3: TGCGCCAGCAGCCCCAGGGTAGACAATGAGCAGTTCTTC. Amino acids: CASSPRVDNEQFF.

This sequence joins TRBV6-5 and TRBJ2-3; possibly TRBD1 for D (5 bases). The V and J ends lost 6 bases and 1 base respectively, with 14 bases between them. Germline V gives CDR1 MNHEY, CDR2 SVGAGI. CDR3 length equals 15 residues. The CDR3 loop reads CASSQQVVGTDTQYF. The CDR3 DNA sequence: TGTGCCAGCAGCCAACAGGTTGTCGGCACAGATACGCAGTATTTT.

This clone has a handful of counts. The chain recombines TRBV6-1 with TRBJ2-2; TRBD1 matches at 8 bases. V dropped 4 bases and J dropped 1; count of bases not matched to a gene: 8. This CDR3 is built from 17 residues. The germline V gene has CDR1 MNHNS and CDR2 SASEGT. The CDR3 is CASSVTTGTGNTGELFF. For the CDR3, the DNA is TGTGCCAGCAGTGTTACCACCGGGACAGGGAACACCGGGGAGCTGTTTTTT.

The rearrangement uses TRBV5-1 and TRBJ2-2, with TRBD1 as a possible D gene (6 bases). The germline CDR1 and CDR2 sequences are SGHRS and YFSETQ. Trimming left V 7 bases short and J 4 bases short, with 17 bases between. The CDR3 is made up of 15 amino acids. Here the CDR3 DNA reads TGCGCCAGCTCTCAAGAAGGGGGACCCACCGGGGAGCTGTTTTTT. It codes for CASSQEGGPTGELFF.

The gene calls are TRBV6-5 and TRBJ2-1; D possibly uses TRBD1 or TRBD2 (5 bases each). Trimming removed 6 bases at V and 4 bases at J, with 16 bases between. The CDR3 consists of 15 residues. CDR1 is MNHEY, CDR2 SVGAGI, per germline. CDR3 coding DNA: TGTGCCAGCAGCCTCCGGGACGAAGGATACAATGAGCAGTTCTTC. Its protein product is CASSLRDEGYNEQFF.

About this clone: At one boundary the junction diverges from the germline segment, which might be a read error. CDR3 bases: TGTGCCAGCAGCTTATTGAAGATTGACAGCGTCTTC. Its protein product is CASSLLKIDSVF. This rearrangement joins TRBV13 to TRBJ1-2; the D gene is possibly TRBD1 (5 bases). This CDR3 has 12 residues. Germline V gives CDR1 PRHDT, CDR2 FYEKMQ (reference sequence).

V gene TRBV5-1 combines with J gene TRBJ2-5, with 9 bases lining up with TRBD1. Germline V gene data show CDR1 as SGHRS and CDR2 as YFSETQ. CDR3 length equals 17 residues. J was trimmed by 5 bases and V by 4 bases; bases with no gene match: 15. The CDR3 region is CASSQQPGQGIGETQYF. In nucleotides, the CDR3 is TGCGCCAGCAGCCAACAACCGGGACAGGGAATCGGGGAGACCCAGTACTTC.

This chain links TRBV28 with TRBJ1-2, with D tentatively TRBD1 (6 bases). The CDR3 covers 15 residues. V lost 2 bases and J 7 bases, leaving 17 bases between the germline ends. Germline CDR1 and CDR2: MDHEN and SYDVKM. The CDR3 loop reads CASSLKGQGSSGYTF. The CDR3 DNA sequence: TGTGCCAGCAGTTTAAAGGGGCAGGGGAGTAGTGGCTACACCTTC.

This chain uses TRBV7-8 with TRBJ1-6; TRBD1 is a possible D gene (5 bases). CDR3 length: 14 amino acids. Germline CDR1 SGHVS, CDR2 FQNEAQ. V lost 3 bases to trimming and J lost 7 bases, with 10 bases between them. The CDR3 reads CASSFPGINSPLHF. Written as DNA, the CDR3 is TGTGCCAGCAGCTTTCCAGGGATCAATTCACCCCTCCACTTT.

This chain uses TRBV5-1 with TRBJ1-5; maybe TRBD1 (5 bases). V was clipped by 0 bases and J by 3 bases, with 10 bases between them. The V gene's germline CDR1 is SGHRS and CDR2 YFSETQ. CDR3 size: 15 residues. CDR3 DNA sequence: TGCGCCAGCAGCTTGGGGACACGAGACAATCAGCCCCAGCATTTT. Translation gives CASSLGTRDNQPQHF.

The rearrangement uses TRBV28 and TRBJ2-3; 8 bases are shared with TRBD1. The CDR3 covers 16 residues. V was pared by 1 base and J by 4 bases, with 7 bases of the junction left unmatched. Germline V gene sequence: CDR1 MDHEN, CDR2 SYDVKM. In DNA form, the CDR3 reads TGTGCCAGCAGTTTATTTTCGGCAGGGGGCCCAGATACGCAGTATTTT. Translation: CASSLFSAGGPDTQYF.